This T cell receptor (beta chain) was sequenced for a study of blood T cells in healthy people across ages. Study-wide results and limits: It was the long-lived donors that had more naive CD4+ cells and higher diversity than aged donors.

Primed by a sample-barcoded 5' primer and a J-beta primer mix, a second PCR proceeded for roughly 7 to 12 cycles. Any given sample supplied a minimum of 2.5 million CDR3-containing paired-end reads. TCRdb re-called the 5' RACE reads through MiXCR, storing one row per CDR3 protein. Seen here are roughly 1.7 million distinct CDR3 sequences, about 35% observed once, and the top ten hold over 9%. This CDR3 is 15 amino acids long. CDR1 is SGHVS, CDR2 FNYEAQ, per germline. Trimming stripped 4 bases from V and 0 bases from J, with 10 bases between. As regards this clonotype: No antigen is known for it.

The clonotype was recovered from a woman aged 25 to 39 in good health. Sample: blood. The V gene is TRBV7-6, the J gene TRBJ2-1; D unresolved. CDR3 residues: CASSSLYLSYNEQFF. CDR3 DNA: TGTGCCAGCAGCTCGCTATATCTCTCCTACAATGAGCAGTTCTTC.